One sample yielded the 10 T cell receptor beta chains listed below, sequenced in a study of blood T cell repertoires in COVID-19. This table comes from immunoSEQ multiplex PCR, and its TCRdb copy is limited to in-frame clones, with some not included. The sample yields a few hundred thousand clones, roughly nine tenths seen once. The specimen was peripheral blood. The receptors shown here come from a man aged 18 to 35 who had recovered from COVID-19.

The chain combines TRBV6-5 with TRBJ2-1, with TRBD2 matching over 8 bases. Germline CDR1 is MNHEY and CDR2 is SVGAGI. V shed 6 bases, J shed 7 bases, and the junction held 8 bases outside the gene matches. The CDR3 has 14 amino acids. CDR3 amino acids: CASRAGAIGNEQFF. The CDR3 DNA sequence: TGTGCCAGCAGAGCGGGAGCCATTGGAAATGAGCAGTTCTTC.

The chain is built from TRBV10-3 and TRBJ2-7; the D gene is possibly TRBD2 (6 bases). The V end lost 0 bases, the J end lost 1 base, and 10 bases lay between the germline ends. The CDR3 loop spans 15 amino acids. CDR1 is ENHRY and CDR2 is SYGVKD in the germline V gene. CDR3 DNA: TGTGCCATCAGTGAGTCCGGGGAGGTGTCCTACGAGCAGTACTTC. Amino acid sequence: CAISESGEVSYEQYF.

The chain recombines TRBV7-6 with TRBJ2-3; tentatively, D is TRBD2 (7 bases). V lost 3 bases and J 2 bases, leaving 12 bases between the germline ends. CDR3 length: 15 amino acids. CDR1 and CDR2 from the germline V gene are SGHVS and FNYEAQ. The CDR3: CASSFTGGLTDTQYF. The CDR3 nucleotides are TGTGCCAGCAGCTTCACCGGGGGGCTCACAGATACGCAGTATTTT.

The rearrangement uses TRBV6-5 and TRBJ2-7; 7 bases match TRBD1. The CDR3 is 15 residues long. CDR1 and CDR2 (germline): MNHEY, SVGAGI. The trim removed 0 bases at V and 4 bases at J, leaving 6 bases unmatched. The CDR3 loop is CASSYSSPTGYEQYF. CDR3 nucleotide sequence: TGTGCCAGCAGTTACTCCAGCCCGACAGGGTACGAGCAGTACTTC.

This clone occurred once. The rearrangement joins TRBV29-1 to TRBJ2-7; possibly TRBD2 for D (5 bases). The V end was cut by 5 bases, the J end by 2 bases, with 13 bases between. Germline CDR1 is SQVTM and CDR2 is ANQGSEA. The CDR3 runs to 13 residues. CDR3 sequence: CSVMREEAYEQYF. The DNA of the CDR3 is TGCAGCGTTATGAGGGAAGAGGCCTACGAGCAGTACTTC.

In the case of this clone: Other DNA sequences of this sample code for an identical CDR3. The CDR3 region has the DNA TGCGCCAGCAGGGCGGACACTGAAGCTTTCTTT. The encoded protein is CASRADTEAFF. The chain carries TRBV5-1 and TRBJ1-1; no clear D. With 5 bases removed from V and 3 bases from J, the gap between germline ends came to 5 bases. CDR1 is SGHRS, CDR2 YFSETQ, per germline. The CDR3 loop spans 11 amino acids.

CDR3 in DNA: TGTGCCAGCAGCTTCGGACTAGCGGGAGGGGGCTACGAGCAGTACTTC. This sequence encodes CASSFGLAGGGYEQYF. V gene TRBV11-2 combines with J gene TRBJ2-7, with 15 bases that match TRBD2. The CDR3 is 16 amino acids. Unmatched junction bases numbered 3, after V lost 3 bases and J lost 3 bases. Germline assignment: CDR1 SGHAT and CDR2 FQNNGV.

This rearrangement joins TRBV5-1 to TRBJ1-1; 7 nucleotides agree with TRBD1. This CDR3 is 16 amino acids long. V was pared by 5 bases and J by 2 bases, with 12 bases of the junction left unmatched. The germline V gene has CDR1 SGHRS and CDR2 YFSETQ. In DNA form, the CDR3 reads TGCGCCAGCAGTCTCGGGACAGCTAAGTTTAACACTGAAGCTTTCTTT. The encoded protein is CASSLGTAKFNTEAFF.

The table lists this clone with a count of one. The V and J genes are TRBV19 and TRBJ1-5; tentative D call: TRBD1 (6 bases). Trimming took off 3 bases at V and 2 bases at J, with 11 bases between the two ends. CDR3 length equals 15 residues. Looked up from germline, CDR1 is LNHDA and CDR2 is SQIVND (reference sequence). The CDR3 protein is CASSITQGGNQPQHF. CDR3 in DNA: TGTGCCAGTAGTATTACACAGGGAGGCAATCAGCCCCAGCATTTT.

The chain employs TRBV15 and TRBJ1-1; possible D gene TRBD1, 5 bases. Trimming cost V 2 bases and J 8 bases, with 12 bases left between them. The CDR3 loop spans 13 amino acids. Germline V gene lookup returns CDR1 LNHNV and CDR2 YYDKDF (reference sequence). The CDR3 reads CATSRNTGFEAFF. The CDR3 nucleotides are TGTGCCACCAGCAGAAATACAGGTTTCGAAGCTTTCTTT.